A single sample is the source of the 31 T cell receptor beta chains below, sequenced in a study of T cell repertoires in cytomegalovirus infection (dated by TCRdb to about 2019). The instrument was an Illumina HiSeq 1500. TCRdb reworked the public reads: Q25 trimming with fastp, MiXCR clone assembly, productive beta chains retained. Identical CDR3 protein sequences are pooled into one entry, listed with their most common genes and DNA. The sample has about 360,000 distinct CDR3 sequences on record, 15% to 20% of them singletons. The ten largest account for around 10% of the sample. The sequenced sample consisted of PBMCs. The receptors come from a human donor in good health (CMV status not recorded). Some clones in this sample may be carry-over from other donors' samples.

This clonotype was observed many times. The rearrangement joins TRBV12-3 or TRBV12-4 to TRBJ1-1; perhaps TRBD1 as D (5 bases). Trimming took off 7 bases at V and 4 bases at J, with 16 bases between the two ends. The CDR3 covers 14 residues. The CDR3 DNA reads as TGTGCCAGCACCTCTCAGGGAGGGCGCACTGAAGCTTTCTTT. Translation: CASTSQGGRTEAFF.

The CDR3 DNA reads as TGTGCCAGCAGCTGGGGGACAGGCACCACCGGGGAGCTGTTTTTT. Its translation is CASSWGTGTTGELFF. The genes are TRBV5-6 and TRBJ2-2; 8 bases line up with TRBD1. There are 15 residues in the CDR3. V lost 3 bases and J lost 4; bases outside the gene matches: 5. In germline, CDR1 is SGHDT, CDR2 YYEEEE.

This clonotype was seen at least ten times. This chain connects TRBV7-2 to TRBJ2-3, with TRBD1 identical over 10 bases. V trimming: 7 bases; J trimming: 5 bases; junction bases outside the gene matches: 9. Germline V gene sequence: CDR1 SGHTA, CDR2 FQGNSA. The length of the CDR3 is 15 residues. The CDR3: CASTYDRGPGDTQYF. CDR3 coding DNA: TGTGCCAGCACCTATGACAGGGGGCCGGGAGATACGCAGTATTTT.

This clonotype was picked up many times. The gene calls are TRBV20-1 and TRBJ2-3; 15 nucleotides line up with TRBD2. Losses at the gene ends were 6 bases for V and 5 bases for J; bases not matched to a gene: 9. The CDR3 extends over 16 amino acids. The germline gives CDR1 DFQATT, CDR2 SNEGSKA (reference sequence). The CDR3 sequence: CSATTRTSGREDTQYF. In DNA, the CDR3 is TGCAGTGCCACTACCCGGACTAGCGGGAGGGAAGATACGCAGTATTTT.

At least ten counts were recorded for this clonotype. CDR3 protein: CASSHQTGPLFNEQFF. In DNA form, the CDR3 reads TGCGCCAGCAGCCACCAGACCGGGCCTCTTTTCAATGAGCAGTTCTTC. The rearrangement uses TRBV4-3 and TRBJ2-1; D unresolved. From germline, CDR1 is LGHNA and CDR2 YSLEER. V was shortened by 3 bases and J by 6 bases, with 18 bases between the two germline ends. This CDR3 contains 16 residues.

This clonotype showed up many times. The chain uses TRBV7-8 and TRBJ1-5, with D uncertain. CDR1 is SGHVS, CDR2 FQNEAQ, per germline. V was cut by 1 base and J by 0 bases, with 7 bases left in between. The CDR3 spans 15 residues. The CDR3 DNA reads TGTGCCAGCAGCTTAGTAATTAATAGCAATCAGCCCCAGCATTTT. Translation gives CASSLVINSNQPQHF.

At least ten counts were recorded for this clonotype. V usage is TRBV7-8 and J usage is TRBJ1-3; D remains unclear. Germline V gene data show CDR1 as SGHVS and CDR2 as FQNEAQ. The CDR3 contains 15 residues. The V end lost 4 bases, the J end lost 0 bases, and 10 bases lay between the germline ends. CDR3 nucleotides: TGTGCCAGCAGCTCTCACAGAGTCTCTGGAAACACCATATATTTT. Its protein is CASSSHRVSGNTIYF.

The chain employs TRBV28 and TRBJ1-1, with TRBD1 identical over 7 bases. V lost 6 bases to trimming and J lost 1 base; unmatched junction nucleotides: 2. The CDR3 spans 13 residues. CDR1 MDHEN and CDR2 SYDVKM come from the germline V gene. The chain's CDR3 is CASRAGGNTEAFF. For the CDR3, the DNA is TGTGCCAGCAGGGCAGGGGGGAACACTGAAGCTTTCTTT. The whole variable domain, filled in from reference TRBV28 and TRBJ1-1, reads DVKVTQSSRYLVKRTGEKVFLECVQDMDHENMFWYRQDPGLGLRLIYFSYDVKMKEKGDIPEGYSVSREKKERFSLILESASTNQTSMYLCASRAGGNTEAFFGQGTRLTVV.

This clonotype was detected only a few times. The gene calls are TRBV11-2 and TRBJ2-5, with unresolved D. Trimming stripped 4 bases from V and 5 bases from J, with 14 bases between. The CDR3 extends over 14 amino acids. Looked up from germline, CDR1 is SGHAT and CDR2 is FQNNGV. CDR3 sequence (DNA): TGTGCCAGCAGCTCGGCGCCCTCCGTGGAGACCCAGTACTTC. Translating it yields CASSSAPSVETQYF.

This clonotype was seen only a few times. The chain is built from TRBV27 and TRBJ2-6; possibly TRBD1 for D (6 bases). The V end lost 6 bases, the J end lost 4 bases, and 22 bases lay between the germline ends. This CDR3 is built from 18 residues. The germline CDR1 and CDR2 sequences are MNHEY and SMNVEV (reference sequence). The CDR3 spells CASSEQGRDVIGANVLTF. The DNA of the CDR3 is TGTGCCAGCAGCGAACAGGGACGGGACGTAATAGGGGCCAACGTCCTGACTTTC.

Many counts were recorded for this clonotype. This sequence joins TRBV11-2 and TRBJ1-1, with TRBD1 matching 8 bases. Trimming removed 1 base from V and 3 bases from J; junction bases left unmatched: 4. The CDR3 is 15 amino acids. In germline, CDR1 is SGHAT, CDR2 FQNNGV. The CDR3 DNA reads as TGTGCCAGCAGCTTAGGGACAGGGTGGGACACTGAAGCTTTCTTT. It is translated as CASSLGTGWDTEAFF.

This clonotype came up many times. The chain is built from TRBV6-1 and TRBJ1-1; 10 nucleotides match TRBD1. The CDR3 extends over 15 amino acids. Unmatched junction bases numbered 6, after V lost 3 bases and J lost 5 bases. The germline V gene encodes CDR1 MNHNS and CDR2 SASEGT. CDR3 sequence reads: CASSEVGQGWTEAFF. DNA of the CDR3: TGTGCCAGCAGTGAGGTGGGACAGGGGTGGACTGAAGCTTTCTTT.

This clonotype has only a few counts. This chain joins TRBV27 and TRBJ2-1, with D possibly being TRBD2 (6 bases). With 4 bases removed from V and 5 bases from J, the gap between germline ends came to 18 bases. Germline V CDR1 and CDR2: MNHEY, SMNVEV (reference sequence). This CDR3 is built from 16 residues. The CDR3 DNA sequence: TGTGCCAGCAGTTCCCCCCGGGCTAGCGCCCACAATGAGCAGTTCTTC. It translates to CASSSPRASAHNEQFF.

V and J are TRBV18 and TRBJ1-2; D is ambiguous. This CDR3 spans 11 amino acids. Germline CDR1 KGHSH, CDR2 LQKENI. V dropped 3 bases and J dropped 6 bases, with 5 bases sitting between them. The CDR3 coding sequence is TGTGCCAGCTCACCTTTGGATGGCTACACCTTC. Translation gives CASSPLDGYTF.

The J gene is TRBJ2-7, the V gene TRBV7-2, with 10 bases aligning to TRBD1. The ends lost 5 bases at V and 5 bases at J; junction bases unmatched: 6. Looked up from germline, CDR1 is SGHTA and CDR2 is FQGNSA. CDR3 length: 14 amino acids. CDR3 nucleotides: TGTGCCAGCAGCCAAAGGACAGGGGGAAACGAGCAGTACTTC. It specifies CASSQRTGGNEQYF.

This rearrangement joins TRBV7-9 to TRBJ1-2; D remains ambiguous. CDR3 size: 13 residues. V dropped 4 bases and J dropped 7 bases, with 13 bases sitting between them. Germline V gene sequence: CDR1 SEHNR, CDR2 FQNEAQ (reference sequence). The CDR3 reads CASSSWVDGGYTF. The CDR3 DNA follows: TGTGCCAGCAGCTCCTGGGTCGACGGTGGCTACACCTTC.

This clonotype was detected a few times. The chain uses TRBV6-6 and TRBJ2-5; D unclear. This CDR3 contains 15 residues. In germline, CDR1 is MNHNY, CDR2 SVGAGI (reference sequence). Trimming left V 0 bases short and J 0 bases short, with 8 bases between. The CDR3 DNA follows: TGTGCCAGCAGTTACTCGAGCACGTACCAAGAGACCCAGTACTTC. This codes for CASSYSSTYQETQYF.

This clonotype was counted at least ten times. The chain has TRBV27 and TRBJ2-7, with TRBD1 matching 7 bases. The trim removed 5 bases at V and 5 bases at J, leaving 9 bases unmatched. CDR1 MNHEY and CDR2 SMNVEV come from the germline V gene (reference sequence). This CDR3 comprises 14 residues. DNA of the CDR3: TGTGCCAGCAGTCCCCGACAGGGCGCCAACGAGCAGTACTTC. It specifies CASSPRQGANEQYF.

This clonotype has ten or more counts. The rearrangement joins TRBV7-8 to TRBJ1-2; D is undetermined. Germline CDR1 SGHVS, CDR2 FQNEAQ. V lost 5 bases and J lost 8, with 15 bases in between. This CDR3 region has 13 residues. The CDR3 loop is CASSPRREGGYTF. Written as DNA, the CDR3 is TGTGCCAGCAGCCCCCGAAGGGAGGGAGGCTACACCTTC.

There are many counts of this clonotype. The chain combines TRBV12-3 or TRBV12-4 with TRBJ2-2; D is ambiguous. Trimming took off 7 bases at V and 6 bases at J, with 12 bases between the two ends. The CDR3 has 13 residues. The CDR3 bases are TGTGCCAGCACCCAGTTTGCGGCCGGGGAGCTGTTTTTT. It codes for CASTQFAAGELFF.

CDR3 DNA: TGTGCCATCAGTCCGGGAGGGGGCTATGAGACCCAGTACTTC. It specifies CAISPGGGYETQYF. This chain connects TRBV10-3 to TRBJ2-5; possible D gene TRBD2, 8 bases. The germline V and J ends were trimmed by 5 bases and 5 bases, with 15 bases remaining between them. This CDR3 contains 14 residues. The germline gives CDR1 ENHRY, CDR2 SYGVKD.

The V call is TRBV20-1, the J call TRBJ2-4, with 9 bases matching TRBD2. J lost 5 bases, V lost 6 bases, and 11 bases had no gene match. The CDR3 extends over 15 amino acids. The germline CDR1 and CDR2 sequences are DFQATT and SNEGSKA (reference sequence). CDR3 protein: CSADRLAGEENIQYF. Written as DNA, the CDR3 is TGCAGTGCCGACCGTTTAGCGGGGGAAGAAAACATTCAGTACTTC.

This clonotype was counted a few times. The rearrangement links TRBV18 to TRBJ2-5, with TRBD1 matching 8 bases. The germline CDR1 and CDR2 sequences are KGHSH and LQKENI. V lost 3 bases to trimming and J lost 1 base; unmatched junction nucleotides: 4. CDR3 length: 15 amino acids. CDR3 region: CASSPRGLFQETQYF. CDR3 bases: TGTGCCAGCTCACCCAGGGGGCTGTTCCAAGAGACCCAGTACTTC.

The V gene is TRBV28, the J gene TRBJ2-1; 12 bases agree with TRBD2. Losses at the gene ends were 6 bases for V and 5 bases for J; bases not matched to a gene: 5. The CDR3 runs to 15 residues. CDR1 and CDR2 from the germline V gene are MDHEN and SYDVKM. The CDR3 region has the DNA TGTGCCAGCAGGTCTAGCGGGGGGGCCCACAATGAGCAGTTCTTC. Protein product: CASRSSGGAHNEQFF.

The chain combines TRBV2 with TRBJ1-1; 7 bases line up with TRBD1. The CDR3 extends over 14 amino acids. Per the germline V gene, CDR1 is SNHLY and CDR2 is FYNNEI. The ends lost 1 base at V and 3 bases at J; junction bases unmatched: 2. The CDR3 here is CASSEGQGYTEAFF. CDR3 in DNA: TGTGCCAGCAGTGAAGGACAGGGCTACACTGAAGCTTTCTTT.

The chain couples TRBV7-2 to TRBJ2-1; TRBD2 matches at 16 bases. V gave up 5 bases and J gave up 11 bases; unmatched junction bases: 9. This CDR3 region has 16 residues. The germline V gene has CDR1 SGHTA and CDR2 FQGNSA. The CDR3: CASSPTPGLAGGKQFF. In DNA form, the CDR3 reads TGTGCCAGCAGCCCAACACCGGGACTAGCGGGAGGGAAGCAGTTCTTC.

This clonotype was seen a handful of times. A junction end diverges from the germline sequence, so it may reflect a read error. The chain employs TRBV11-2 and TRBJ2-1, with D possibly being TRBD1 (6 bases). The length of the CDR3 is 17 residues. The germline V gene encodes CDR1 SGHAT and CDR2 FQNNGV. This CDR3 is CASSPTGSGSSYNEQFF. In DNA, the CDR3 is TGTGCTAGCAGCCCCACAGGGAGTGGGAGCTCCTACAATGAGCAGTTCTTC.

There are a few counts of this clonotype. This chain connects TRBV20-1 to TRBJ2-3; no definite D call. Trimming left V 6 bases short and J 0 bases short, with 10 bases between. The V gene's germline CDR1 is DFQATT and CDR2 SNEGSKA (reference sequence). This CDR3 region has 13 residues. The CDR3 bases are TGCAGTGCCCTATCGCGTAGCACAGATACGCAGTATTTT. Protein product: CSALSRSTDTQYF.

This clonotype showed up many times. The chain carries TRBV7-2 and TRBJ2-1; no firm D call. From germline, CDR1 is SGHTA and CDR2 FQGNSA. This CDR3 contains 12 residues. V dropped 3 bases and J dropped 9 bases, with 9 bases sitting between them. As DNA, the CDR3 is TGTGCCAGCAGCTTGAGTTTCGGTGAGCAGTTCTTC. Translating gives CASSLSFGEQFF.

The rearrangement links TRBV28 to TRBJ2-7; D remains unclear. V lost 7 bases and J lost 2, with 18 bases in between. Germline CDR1 and CDR2: MDHEN and SYDVKM. This CDR3 region has 15 residues. CDR3 nucleotide sequence: TGTGCCAGCACTGGTCGGGCCCACTCGACCTACGAGCAGTACTTC. It codes for CASTGRAHSTYEQYF.

This rearrangement joins TRBV19 to TRBJ2-1; D unresolved. With 5 bases removed from V and 5 bases from J, the gap between germline ends came to 13 bases. This CDR3 spans 14 amino acids. Germline values: CDR1 LNHDA, CDR2 SQIVND (reference sequence). CDR3 residues: CASSPRAGHNEQFF. Written as DNA, the CDR3 is TGTGCCAGTAGTCCCCGGGCCGGCCACAATGAGCAGTTCTTC.